A selection of T cell receptor beta chains follows, all from one sample in a study of identical twins. TCRdb processed the 5' RACE reads anew with MiXCR; each CDR3 protein has one entry. Of 200,000 to 250,000 distinct CDR3 sequences in the sample, about 10% are singletons; the top ten hold roughly 10%. The sequenced material came from memory T cells sorted from blood. The receptors derive from a man in his forties or fifties in good health. CDR3s include the opening cysteine and the closing phenylalanine or tryptophan.

TRBJ1-2 TRBV11-2 CASSFPGTTYGYTF
TRBJ1-1 TRBV20-1 CSASKGASEAFF
TRBJ1-3 TRBV12-3/TRBV12-4 CASSLGMANTIYF
TRBJ2-2 TRBV2 CASRRAQGGWIGELFF
TRBJ2-1 TRBV10-3 CAISVGGSTNNEQFF
TRBJ1-6 TRBV12-3/TRBV12-4 CASSSGQLYSPLHF
TRBJ2-3 TRBV29-1 CSVGEGSLDTQYF
TRBJ2-3 TRBV6-5 CASSYSTGITDTQYF
TRBJ1-5 TRBV6-1 CASSPGSYQPQHF
TRBJ2-5 TRBV18 CASSPRAGQRETQYF
TRBJ2-1 TRBV20-1 CSAREQGLSLNEQFF
TRBJ2-3 TRBV7-9 CASSLGHSGGTDTQYF
TRBJ2-7 TRBV7-2 CASSSGSYERYF
TRBJ1-1 TRBV7-2 CASSSQGTGEAFF